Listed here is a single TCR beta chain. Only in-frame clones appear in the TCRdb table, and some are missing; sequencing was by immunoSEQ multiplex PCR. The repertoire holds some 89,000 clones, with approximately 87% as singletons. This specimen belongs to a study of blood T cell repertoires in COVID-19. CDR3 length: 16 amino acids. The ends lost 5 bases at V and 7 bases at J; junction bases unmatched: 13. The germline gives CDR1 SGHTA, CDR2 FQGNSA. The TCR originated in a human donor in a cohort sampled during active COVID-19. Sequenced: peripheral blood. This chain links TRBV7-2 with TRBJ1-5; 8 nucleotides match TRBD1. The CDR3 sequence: CASSGATGGRGQPQHF. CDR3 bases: TGTGCCAGCAGCGGAGCAACAGGGGGGAGAGGACAGCCCCAGCATTTT.